A selection of T cell receptor beta chains follows, all from one sample in a study of CD8 T cells in Susac syndrome. TCRdb re-called the immunoSEQ multiplex PCR reads with MiXCR, one entry per CDR3 protein. The sample lists about 150,000 distinct CDR3 sequences, approximately 95% occurring once. Sequenced: CD4+ T cells from PBMCs. The receptors were gathered from a human donor with Susac syndrome. Each CDR3 is given with its conserved first and last residue. A D gene is named only where the DNA matches it firmly. Not every row has a clone size; where given, it reads once, few, many or a size class.

D,size,V,J,DNA,CDR3
.,.,TRBV20-1,TRBJ1-1,TGCAGTGCTAGAGGCGGCAGCCAGAACACTGAAGCTTTCTTT,CSARGGSQNTEAFF
.,.,TRBV21-1,TRBJ1-1,TGTGCCAGCAGCAAGGGAAGGGATAGACAGGCCCCGAAGACTGAAGCTTTCTTT,CASSKGRDRQAPKTEAFF
.,once,TRBV3-1,TRBJ2-5,TGTGCCAGCAGTCGATCAACCACGGCTGGGCAAGAGACCCAGTACTTC,CASSRSTTAGQETQYF
.,.,TRBV20-1,TRBJ1-5,TGCAGTGCTAGCCGAGGGGCTGGGAACAATCAGCCCCAGCATTTT,CSASRGAGNNQPQHF
.,.,TRBV5-1,TRBJ1-1,TGCGCCAGCAGCTTGGGTGAGCTTGCCACTGAAGCTTTCTTT,CASSLGELATEAFF
.,.,TRBV14,TRBJ2-4,TGTGCCAGCAGCCAAGGAGGCATTCAGTACTTC,CASSQGGIQYF
.,.,TRBV2,TRBJ1-3,TGTGCCAGCAGTGAGAATGGAAACACCATATATTTT,CASSENGNTIYF
.,once,TRBV12-3/TRBV12-4,TRBJ1-1,TGTGCCAGCAGTTCAGGGGTCGGGAGCACTGAAGCTTTCTTT,CASSSGVGSTEAFF
.,.,TRBV29-1,TRBJ2-7,TGCAGCGTCCGCCGGGGCCCCGCCTACGAGCAGTACTTC,CSVRRGPAYEQYF
.,.,TRBV20-1,TRBJ2-5,TGCAGTGCTAGCTCAGAAGAGACCCAGTACTTC,CSASSEETQYF
.,.,TRBV3-1,TRBJ1-3,TGTGCCAGCAGCCCCCGGGGCGGGGTCGGCGGAAACACCATATATTTT,CASSPRGGVGGNTIYF
.,.,TRBV20-1,TRBJ1-3,TGCAGTGCTAAGGACAGTGCTGGAAACACCATATATTTT,CSAKDSAGNTIYF
.,.,TRBV5-1,TRBJ1-1,TGCGCCAGCAGCCCATCGTTGGGTGGCACTGAAGCTTTCTTT,CASSPSLGGTEAFF
.,.,TRBV2,TRBJ1-1,TGTGCCAGCAGTGAGCAGGGCGGCACTGAAGCTTTCTTT,CASSEQGGTEAFF
.,.,TRBV20-1,TRBJ2-5,TGCAGTGCGGTCAACAACCAAGAGACCCAGTACTTC,CSAVNNQETQYF
.,.,TRBV25-1,TRBJ2-7,TGTGCCAGCAGTGCGCACTACGAGCAGTACTTC,CASSAHYEQYF
.,.,TRBV27,TRBJ1-2,TGTGCCAGCAGTCTCGACAGAAAGTATGGCTACACCTTC,CASSLDRKYGYTF
.,few,TRBV5-1,TRBJ1-1,TGTGCCAGCAGCTTACGAGAGAACACTGAAGCTTTCTTT,CASSLRENTEAFF
TRBD2,.,TRBV20-1,TRBJ2-5,TGCAGTGCTGTTACTGGGGGGGGAGAGACCCAGTACTTC,CSAVTGGGETQYF
.,.,TRBV7-2,TRBJ1-5,TGTGCCAGCAGCTCCCGGGGGGATCAGCCCCAGCATTTT,CASSSRGDQPQHF
.,.,TRBV29-1,TRBJ1-2,TGCAGCGGACAGCATTCTAACTATGGCTACACCTTC,CSGQHSNYGYTF
.,.,TRBV5-1,TRBJ2-7,TGCGCCAGCAGCTTGGGCACGGTCCCCTACGAGCAGTACTTC,CASSLGTVPYEQYF
TRBD2,.,TRBV20-1,TRBJ2-3,TGCAGTGCAGCCCGGGGAGCGGGGGGGCCGGGAGATACGCAGTATTTT,CSAARGAGGPGDTQYF
.,.,TRBV9,TRBJ2-2,TGTGCCAGCACGCCACACACCGGGGAGCTGTTTTTT,CASTPHTGELFF
.,.,TRBV15,TRBJ2-3,TGTGCCACCAGCAACACGGGGCGTGAGGCGCAGTATTTT,CATSNTGREAQYF
TRBD2,.,TRBV20-1,TRBJ2-5,TGCAGTCAGACTAGCAAGGAGACCCAGTACTTC,CSQTSKETQYF
.,.,TRBV29-1,TRBJ2-5,TGCAGCGCCCAGGGCGAGGGACCTGCCGGGACCCAGTACTTC,CSAQGEGPAGTQYF
.,.,TRBV5-4,TRBJ2-3,TGTGCCAGCAGCTTGCACCAACGCACAGATACGCAGTATTTT,CASSLHQRTDTQYF
TRBD1,.,TRBV7-9,TRBJ2-1,TGTGCCAGCAGCTTAGCAGGGACAGGGCACAATGAGCAGTTCTTC,CASSLAGTGHNEQFF
.,.,TRBV3-1,TRBJ2-7,TGTGCCAGCAGCATACAGCTCTCCCACCACGAGCAGTACTTC,CASSIQLSHHEQYF
.,.,TRBV9,TRBJ2-5,TGTGCCAGCAGCGACCAGGGGTTGACCCAGTACTTC,CASSDQGLTQYF
.,.,TRBV11-2,TRBJ2-3,TGTGCCAGCATCCCCCTAAGTAGCCACCGCACAGATACGCAGTATTTT,CASIPLSSHRTDTQYF
TRBD1,.,TRBV27,TRBJ2-7,TGTGCCAGCAGGAGCGGACAGGGTAGAATGCACGAGCAGTACTTC,CASRSGQGRMHEQYF
.,.,TRBV29-1,TRBJ2-3,TGCAGCGTTCTCGGGACTAGCACAGATACGCAGTATTTT,CSVLGTSTDTQYF
.,.,TRBV19,TRBJ2-2,TGTGCCTCCTCGAATTCGGGGCAAATGGCCGGGGAGCTGTTTTTT,CASSNSGQMAGELFF
TRBD1,.,TRBV7-3,TRBJ1-5,TGTGCCAGCAGCTTAAAGACAGGGCTCTGTCAGCCCCAGCATTTT,CASSLKTGLCQPQHF
TRBD1,.,TRBV7-9,TRBJ1-2,TGTGCCAGCAGCATCGGGACAGGGGGTGGCTACACCTTC,CASSIGTGGGYTF
.,.,TRBV11-2,TRBJ1-1,TGTGCCAGCAGCTTGGAGACCATGAACACTGAAGCTTTCTTT,CASSLETMNTEAFF
.,.,TRBV9,TRBJ1-1,TGTGCCAGCAGCGTAGGGGAGAGGAACACTGAAGCTTTCTTT,CASSVGERNTEAFF
TRBD1,.,TRBV12-3/TRBV12-4,TRBJ2-3,TGTGCCAGCAGGATGGACAGGGCCTCAGATACGCAGTATTTT,CASRMDRASDTQYF
.,.,TRBV12-3/TRBV12-4,TRBJ2-7,TGTGCCAGCAGTCCCTGGGGGCCCTACGAGCAGTACTTC,CASSPWGPYEQYF
TRBD2,.,TRBV12-3/TRBV12-4,TRBJ2-5,TGTGCCAGCAGTTCGACTAGCGAAGAGACCCAGTACTTC,CASSSTSEETQYF
.,.,TRBV6-1,TRBJ1-1,TGTGCCAGCAGGCGGGGGGACACTGAAGCTTTCTTT,CASRRGDTEAFF
TRBD2,.,TRBV20-1,TRBJ2-1,TGCAGTGCTGGAAAGGTCTTTGTCCTAGCGGGGGGGACGGTACTCAATGAGCAGTTCTTC,CSAGKVFVLAGGTVLNEQFF
.,.,TRBV14,TRBJ2-2,TGTGCCAGCAGCCAAACCAGGAACACCGGGGAGCTGTTTTTT,CASSQTRNTGELFF
.,.,TRBV25-1,TRBJ2-7,TGTGCCAGCAGTGAATACCCCTCCGACGGAACCTACGAGCAGTACTTC,CASSEYPSDGTYEQYF
.,.,TRBV7-9,TRBJ2-7,TGTGCCAGCAGCCGAGCCTGGGGGGCCCTCCTCTACGAGCAGTACTTC,CASSRAWGALLYEQYF
TRBD2,.,TRBV27,TRBJ2-3,TGTGCCAGCAGTGGGGGACTAGCGACAGATACGCAGTATTTT,CASSGGLATDTQYF
TRBD2,.,TRBV6-5,TRBJ2-2,TGTGCCAGCAGTTACGCGGCTAGCGGGGGTACCGGGGAGCTGTTTTTT,CASSYAASGGTGELFF
TRBD1,.,TRBV12-3/TRBV12-4,TRBJ1-4,TGTGCCAGCAGGTTGGGACAGGGAAGTGAAAAACTGTTTTTT,CASRLGQGSEKLFF
TRBD1,.,TRBV20-1,TRBJ1-1,TGCAGTGCCTCTAAGGGGGCGGGGAACACTGAAGCTTTCTTT,CSASKGAGNTEAFF
.,.,TRBV20-1,TRBJ2-7,TGCAGTGCGAAACAGGGAGGGGACTACGAGCAGTACTTC,CSAKQGGDYEQYF
TRBD1,few,TRBV3-1,TRBJ1-4,TGTGCCAGCAGCCAAGGACAGGGCCTTAATGAAAAACTGTTTTTT,CASSQGQGLNEKLFF
.,once,TRBV29-1,TRBJ2-5,TGCAGCGCATCCCACCTCGGAGGGCTGACGGGAGAGACCCAGTACTTC,CSASHLGGLTGETQYF
TRBD1,.,TRBV19,TRBJ2-4,TGTGCCAGTAATAATCCCGGGACAGGGAACAAAAACATTCAGTACTTC,CASNNPGTGNKNIQYF